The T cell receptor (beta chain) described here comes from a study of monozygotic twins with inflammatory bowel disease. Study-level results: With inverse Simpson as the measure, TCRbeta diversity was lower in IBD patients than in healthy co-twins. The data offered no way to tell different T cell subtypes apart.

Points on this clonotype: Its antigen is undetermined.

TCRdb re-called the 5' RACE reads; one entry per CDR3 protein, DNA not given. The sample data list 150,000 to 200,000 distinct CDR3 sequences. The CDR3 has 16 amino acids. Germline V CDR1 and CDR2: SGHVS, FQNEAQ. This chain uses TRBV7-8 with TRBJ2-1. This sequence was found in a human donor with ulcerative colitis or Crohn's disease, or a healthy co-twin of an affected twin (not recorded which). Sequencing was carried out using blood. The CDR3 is CASSRRLGPPNNEQFF.